This T cell receptor (beta chain) is drawn from a study of blood T cell repertoires in COVID-19. Study as a whole: There were acute and convalescent COVID-19 samples, and they came from the United States, Italy and Spain.

Repertoires were generated with immunoSEQ multiplex PCR, while TCRdb's copy carries only in-frame clones and drops some. The sample contains fewer than 200,000 clones, around 83% of which appear only once. CDR3 length: 15 amino acids. Germline CDR1 and CDR2: SSHAT and FNYEAQ (reference sequence). V shed 5 bases, J shed 4 bases, and the junction held 4 bases outside the gene matches. The clonotype comes from a woman aged 70 to 79 with COVID-19, enrolled during active disease. The J gene is TRBJ2-5, the V gene TRBV7-7; 13 positions agree with TRBD2. Sequenced: peripheral blood. The CDR3 DNA is TGTGCCAGCAGCCGGACTAGCGGGAGAGGAGAGACCCAGTACTTC. Protein product: CASSRTSGRGETQYF.